These 30 T cell receptor beta chains originate from one sample sequenced in a study of blood T cell repertoires in COVID-19. Data came from immunoSEQ multiplex PCR; TCRdb stores just in-frame clones and leaves some out. The table records 120,000 or so clones, 82% of them present only once. Material: peripheral blood. All receptors derive from an older woman with acute or convalescent COVID-19.

This clone turned up a few times. The chain has TRBV5-5 and TRBJ1-1; D is undetermined. Germline V lookup: CDR1 SGHKS, CDR2 YYEKEE (reference sequence). The V end was cut by 2 bases, the J end by 3 bases, with 14 bases between. The CDR3 spans 15 residues. CDR3 loop: CASSFIGRGDTEAFF. The CDR3 nucleotides are TGTGCCAGCAGCTTCATCGGGCGCGGGGACACTGAAGCTTTCTTT.

J is TRBJ2-1 and V is TRBV11-3; possibly TRBD1 for D (6 bases). The CDR3 loop spans 15 amino acids. Germline values: CDR1 SGHNT, CDR2 YENEEA. Trimming stripped 2 bases from V and 0 bases from J, with 8 bases between. Here the CDR3 reads CASSLRGSSYNEQFF. CDR3 DNA sequence: TGTGCCAGCAGCTTAAGGGGGTCCTCCTACAATGAGCAGTTCTTC.

The J gene is TRBJ1-2, the V gene TRBV7-8, with 7 bases lining up with TRBD1. From germline, CDR1 is SGHVS and CDR2 FQNEAQ. The V gene end was trimmed by 5 bases and the J gene end by 7 bases; junction bases not matched to a gene: 7. CDR3 length: 13 amino acids. The CDR3 nucleotides are TGTGCCAGCAGCCCCCAAGGGGGCAGTGGCTACACCTTC. It codes for CASSPQGGSGYTF.

V gene TRBV2 combines with J gene TRBJ2-3; D is uncertain. CDR1 is SNHLY and CDR2 is FYNNEI in the germline V gene. Trimming took 7 bases from V and 0 from J, leaving 14 bases between them. The CDR3 runs to 15 residues. The CDR3 loop reads CASTSTPTSTDTQYF. The CDR3 region has the DNA TGTGCCAGCACCTCAACCCCTACTAGCACAGATACGCAGTATTTT.

V usage is TRBV6-2 or TRBV6-3 and J usage is TRBJ2-5; D is ambiguous. V was trimmed by 4 bases and J by 7 bases, leaving 10 bases between them. The CDR3 loop spans 12 amino acids. The germline V gene has CDR1 MNHEY and CDR2 SVGEGT. CDR3 protein: CASSLVVGTQYF. In DNA form, the CDR3 reads TGTGCCAGCAGTTTAGTAGTTGGGACCCAGTACTTC.

V and J are TRBV18 and TRBJ2-2; D gene uncertain. This CDR3 has 16 residues. V was clipped by 3 bases and J by 0 bases, with 11 bases between them. In germline, CDR1 is KGHSH, CDR2 LQKENI. CDR3 DNA: TGTGCCAGCTCACCCACCGCGGTGGCGAACACCGGGGAGCTGTTTTTT. The encoded protein is CASSPTAVANTGELFF.

The sample holds a few counts of this clone. The V and J genes are TRBV30 and TRBJ2-2, with a tentative D call TRBD1 (5 bases). Germline CDR1 and CDR2: GTSNPN and SVGIG (reference sequence). V was shortened by 7 bases and J by 3 bases, with 15 bases between the two germline ends. This CDR3 spans 14 amino acids. CDR3 in DNA: TGTGCCTTCGGACAACTCGCGGACACCGGGGAGCTGTTTTTT. Its translation is CAFGQLADTGELFF.

The chain carries TRBV5-3 and TRBJ1-1; tentatively, D is TRBD1 (5 bases). TRBV5-3 belongs to the ORF category, with a function that is uncertain. Trimming pared 4 bases from V and 4 bases from J, leaving 14 bases between. The CDR3 is made up of 14 amino acids. The CDR3 loop reads CARSPITQGTEAFF. DNA for the CDR3: TGTGCCAGAAGCCCGATTACTCAGGGCACTGAAGCTTTCTTT.

This chain uses TRBV19 with TRBJ1-1; D remains unclear. Per germline, CDR1 LNHDA and CDR2 SQIVND (reference sequence). This CDR3 region has 14 residues. Trimming removed 4 bases at V and 2 bases at J, with 11 bases between. The CDR3 sequence: CASSREGFNTEAFF. The CDR3, as DNA: TGTGCCAGTAGTAGGGAGGGCTTTAACACTGAAGCTTTCTTT.

The rearrangement uses TRBV19 and TRBJ1-5; TRBD1 matches at 10 bases. The trim removed 1 base at V and 4 bases at J, leaving 4 bases unmatched. Germline-derived CDR1 and CDR2 are LNHDA and SQIVND (reference sequence). CDR3 size: 16 residues. The CDR3 DNA follows: TGTGCCAGTAGTATAGGACAGGGGGCTAATAATCAGCCCCAGCATTTT. The encoded protein is CASSIGQGANNQPQHF.

This chain links TRBV3-1 (or the pseudogene TRBV3-2) with TRBJ2-3; maybe TRBD2 (6 bases). Germline CDR1 is LGHDT and CDR2 is YNNKEL (reference sequence). The CDR3 length is 18 residues. Trimming removed 3 bases from V and 5 bases from J, with 24 bases in between. Written as DNA, the CDR3 is TGTGCCAGCAGCCACCTACGCGAACTAGCTGGGGGACTAGATACGCAGTATTTT. Protein sequence: CASSHLRELAGGLDTQYF.

The V and J genes are TRBV27 and TRBJ1-5, with 8 bases that match TRBD1. The CDR3 is made up of 14 amino acids. V shed 6 bases, J shed 6 bases, and the junction held 7 bases outside the gene matches. From germline, CDR1 is MNHEY and CDR2 SMNVEV (reference sequence). The CDR3, as DNA: TGTGCCAGCAGCCTTGACAGGGGTCTTCAGCCCCAGCATTTT. This encodes CASSLDRGLQPQHF.

DNA of the CDR3: TGTGCCAGCAGTTGGGACAGAAATTCACCCCTCCACTTT. Its protein is CASSWDRNSPLHF. The chain carries TRBV6-5 and TRBJ1-6, with 7 bases aligning to TRBD1. The V and J ends lost 4 bases and 7 bases, in that order; junction bases with no gene match: 1. Germline V gene lookup returns CDR1 MNHEY and CDR2 SVGAGI. CDR3 length equals 13 residues.

The chain links TRBV13 to TRBJ1-1, with D perhaps matching TRBD1 (6 bases). V was trimmed by 6 bases and J by 4 bases, leaving 15 bases between them. The germline gives CDR1 PRHDT, CDR2 FYEKMQ (reference sequence). The CDR3 is made up of 14 amino acids. The CDR3 here is CASSNLQGSTEAFF. The CDR3 bases are TGTGCCAGCAGTAATCTACAGGGTAGCACTGAAGCTTTCTTT.

In DNA, the CDR3 is TGTGCCAGCAGCTGGACGGCAGCGGGGGGGCGGGGAGAGACCCAGTACTTC. This encodes CASSWTAAGGRGETQYF. The rearrangement uses TRBV7-2 and TRBJ2-5, with 10 bases that match TRBD2. Germline assignment: CDR1 SGHTA and CDR2 FQGNSA. V dropped 4 bases and J dropped 4; count of bases not matched to a gene: 12. This CDR3 spans 17 amino acids. Combining the CDR3 with reference TRBV7-2 and TRBJ2-5 gives the whole variable domain GAGVSQSPSNKVTEKGKDVELRCDPISGHTALYWYRQSLGQGLEFLIYFQGNSAPDKSGLPSDRFSAERTGGSVSTLTIQRTQQEDSAVYLCASSWTAAGGRGETQYFGPGTRLLVL.

This chain links TRBV3-1 (or the pseudogene TRBV3-2) with TRBJ2-2, with 10 nucleotides matching TRBD2. This CDR3 is built from 16 residues. The trim removed 6 bases at V and 4 bases at J, leaving 8 bases unmatched. Germline V gene sequence: CDR1 LGHDT, CDR2 YNNKEL (reference sequence). CDR3 bases: TGTGCCAGCAGACACCTAGCGGGGGATATCACCGGGGAGCTGTTTTTT. Translation: CASRHLAGDITGELFF.

The chain recombines TRBV29-1 with TRBJ2-7, with 7 positions matching TRBD2. CDR1 SQVTM and CDR2 ANQGSEA come from the germline V gene. Germline trimming cut 4 bases from V and 7 bases from J; bases unmatched to any gene: 19. This CDR3 region has 16 residues. CDR3 sequence (DNA): TGCAGCGTTGTCCCGCGGGGGTCCCTAGCCTACGAAGAGCAGTACTTC. Protein product: CSVVPRGSLAYEEQYF.

The V call is TRBV7-2, the J call TRBJ2-7; 8 bases fit TRBD2. The CDR3 runs to 16 residues. In germline, CDR1 is SGHTA, CDR2 FQGNSA. The J segment lost 1 base and the V segment lost 10 bases, leaving 15 bases of the junction unmatched. This CDR3 is CATLPLAGGPSYEQYF. The DNA for the CDR3 is TGTGCCACCCTCCCCCTGGCGGGGGGCCCTTCCTACGAGCAGTACTTC.

The chain links TRBV6-1 to TRBJ2-7, with 9 bases identical to TRBD2. Germline CDR1 MNHNS, CDR2 SASEGT. The CDR3 has 14 residues. V shed 2 bases and J 3 bases; nucleotides not matched to a gene: 2. In DNA, the CDR3 is TGTGCCAGCAGTGAACATAGCGGGGGCTACGAGCAGTACGTC. It yields the protein CASSEHSGGYEQYV.

The genes are TRBV23-1 and TRBJ1-1, with 7 bases lining up with TRBD1. TRBV23-1 is assigned to the ORF class and has an uncertain function. The CDR3 is 16 residues long. V was clipped by 0 bases and J by 0 bases; unmatched bases: 4. The chain's CDR3 is CASSQSRGQMNTEAFF. The CDR3 DNA reads as TGCGCCAGCAGTCAATCGAGGGGACAGATGAACACTGAAGCTTTCTTT.

V usage is TRBV30 and J usage is TRBJ1-5, with a weak D call TRBD1 (6 bases). The CDR3 loop spans 14 amino acids. Trimming took off 3 bases at V and 6 bases at J, with 15 bases between the two ends. CDR1 and CDR2 from the germline V gene are GTSNPN and SVGIG (reference sequence). The CDR3 protein is CAWSVSTGSQPQHF. CDR3 nucleotides: TGTGCCTGGAGCGTTTCAACAGGGAGTCAGCCCCAGCATTTT.

This sequence joins TRBV5-4 and TRBJ2-7; D uncertain. The CDR3 is made up of 16 amino acids. From germline, CDR1 is SGHNT and CDR2 YYREEE (reference sequence). V was clipped by 4 bases and J by 5 bases, with 22 bases between them. The CDR3 DNA sequence: TGTGCCAGCAGCCCGGGTCCTCATTCGTCAGTCCACGAGCAGTACGTC. This gives the protein CASSPGPHSSVHEQYV.

This clone was found a few times. The genes are TRBV10-3 and TRBJ1-1; D is ambiguous. Per germline, CDR1 ENHRY and CDR2 SYGVKD. Trimming took 0 bases from V and 11 from J, leaving 19 bases between them. The CDR3 extends over 15 amino acids. CDR3 sequence (DNA): TGTGCCATCAGTGAGTCGAGCGGAAAACCCGCCCAGGCTTTCTTT. Encoded protein: CAISESSGKPAQAFF.

The rearrangement uses TRBV18 and TRBJ1-2; 7 positions match TRBD1. V trimming: 5 bases; J trimming: 8 bases; junction bases outside the gene matches: 5. Germline V gives CDR1 KGHSH, CDR2 LQKENI. The CDR3 has 12 amino acids. The CDR3 bases are TGTGCCAGCTCAGAGACGACAGGGGGCTACACCTTC. Its translation: CASSETTGGYTF.

DNA of the CDR3: TGTGCCAGCAGTTCCAGGGGGCAGTTCACAGATACGCAGTATTTT. Translation: CASSSRGQFTDTQYF. This chain joins TRBV6-6 and TRBJ2-3; 8 nucleotides agree with TRBD1. V dropped 4 bases and J dropped 2; count of bases not matched to a gene: 5. The CDR3 covers 15 residues. Germline V CDR1 and CDR2: MNHNY, SVGAGI (reference sequence).

This rearrangement joins TRBV27 to TRBJ2-2; D call uncertain. The length of the CDR3 is 15 residues. Between the trimmed V and J ends, which lost 7 bases and 4 bases, there was a span of 16 bases. The germline CDR1 and CDR2 sequences are MNHEY and SMNVEV (reference sequence). In nucleotides, the CDR3 is TGTGCCAGCAAGAGTCAAGTTTCATCCACCGGGGAGCTGTTTTTT. Protein sequence: CASKSQVSSTGELFF.

The chain employs TRBV7-2 and TRBJ1-3; TRBD1 matches 8 bases. The CDR3 loop spans 16 amino acids. Per germline, CDR1 SGHTA and CDR2 FQGNSA. The V segment lost 5 bases and the J segment 2 bases; nucleotides outside the gene matches: 8. In DNA, the CDR3 is TGTGCCAGCAGCACCCGACAGGGGTCAACTGGAAACACCATATATTTT. Translating gives CASSTRQGSTGNTIYF.

V gene TRBV7-2 combines with J gene TRBJ2-2; possibly TRBD2 for D (7 bases). Looked up from germline, CDR1 is SGHTA and CDR2 is FQGNSA. Trimming pared 2 bases from V and 4 bases from J, leaving 14 bases between. This CDR3 is 16 amino acids long. In DNA form, the CDR3 reads TGTGCCAGCAGCTTAATGGCGGGGGCCCTCACCGGGGAGCTGTTTTTT. Protein: CASSLMAGALTGELFF. The variable domain in full, completed from reference TRBV7-2 and TRBJ2-2, reads GAGVSQSPSNKVTEKGKDVELRCDPISGHTALYWYRQSLGQGLEFLIYFQGNSAPDKSGLPSDRFSAERTGGSVSTLTIQRTQQEDSAVYLCASSLMAGALTGELFFGEGSRLTVL.

This clone was counted only a few times. The rearrangement uses TRBV19 and TRBJ2-1; a weak D match, TRBD1 (6 bases). The CDR3 length is 16 residues. The V end lost 3 bases, the J end lost 9 bases, and 21 bases lay between the germline ends. Per the germline V gene, CDR1 is LNHDA and CDR2 is SQIVND (reference sequence). The DNA of the CDR3 is TGTGCCAGTAGTATCGTAACCGGGACACCCTCGGCTGAGCAGTTCTTC. This translates into CASSIVTGTPSAEQFF.

The chain recombines TRBV30 with TRBJ1-5; D is uncertain. The CDR3 runs 13 residues. Germline lookup yields CDR1 GTSNPN and CDR2 SVGIG (reference sequence). V was trimmed by 0 bases and J by 7 bases, leaving 10 bases between them. CDR3 DNA: TGTGCCTGGAGTGTAAATGGGCAGCAGCCCCAGCATTTT. Translation gives CAWSVNGQQPQHF.